Included here is one T cell receptor beta chain sequence, with context. Its specificity is not known. Sequencing was performed with immunoSEQ multiplex PCR; in TCRdb, only in-frame clones are kept and a portion is missing. The sample holds around 20,000 clones, around four fifths seen once. The entry originates in a study of somatic mutations in cytotoxic T cells in rheumatoid arthritis. Study context: The authors flow-sorted some V beta antibody-stained T-cell populations at nearly 100% purity, including V beta1+ cells that they sequenced for TCRB. Study-level results: In rheumatoid arthritis patients, unlike healthy controls, CD8+ clonality rose with age.

This clonotype was obtained from a man between 18 and 35 years old with rheumatoid arthritis. Input material: CD8+ T cells sorted from blood.

The CDR3 here is CAGEGGARNEQFF. In DNA form, the CDR3 reads TGTGCCGGGGAGGGGGGGGCCCGGAATGAGCAGTTCTTC. The rearrangement joins TRBV2 to TRBJ2-1, with D perhaps matching TRBD2 (7 bases). Germline-derived CDR1 and CDR2 are SNHLY and FYNNEI. The germline V and J ends were trimmed by 11 bases and 7 bases, with 18 bases remaining between them. CDR3 length: 13 residues.